This T cell receptor beta chain was recorded in a study of T cells in Graves' hyperthyroidism and ophthalmopathy. Authors of the study amplified TCR beta CDR3 regions from RNA transcripts. The TCR CDR3 was amplified in a first-round RT-PCR using the HTBI primer set. TCRdb re-called the multiplex PCR reads with MiXCR, one entry per CDR3 protein. The table lists about 710,000 distinct CDR3 sequences, around 15% of them singletons. This clonotype was seen ten or more times. The antigen is unknown. Study results and caveats: A model built on 13 V-J features separated ophthalmopathy from stable hyperthyroidism. Progression to ophthalmopathy was predicted a median of about six months early.

The clonotype comes from a man aged 18-30 years with Graves' hyperthyroidism. Sample: blood.

The CDR3 loop reads CASSEGGRAYNEQFF. In DNA, the CDR3 is TGTGCCAGCAGTGAAGGCGGGAGGGCCTACAATGAGCAGTTCTTC. This chain uses TRBV2 with TRBJ2-1, with 9 positions matching TRBD2. The germline V gene has CDR1 SNHLY and CDR2 FYNNEI. V trimming: 1 base; J trimming: 2 bases; junction bases outside the gene matches: 0. CDR3 size: 15 residues.